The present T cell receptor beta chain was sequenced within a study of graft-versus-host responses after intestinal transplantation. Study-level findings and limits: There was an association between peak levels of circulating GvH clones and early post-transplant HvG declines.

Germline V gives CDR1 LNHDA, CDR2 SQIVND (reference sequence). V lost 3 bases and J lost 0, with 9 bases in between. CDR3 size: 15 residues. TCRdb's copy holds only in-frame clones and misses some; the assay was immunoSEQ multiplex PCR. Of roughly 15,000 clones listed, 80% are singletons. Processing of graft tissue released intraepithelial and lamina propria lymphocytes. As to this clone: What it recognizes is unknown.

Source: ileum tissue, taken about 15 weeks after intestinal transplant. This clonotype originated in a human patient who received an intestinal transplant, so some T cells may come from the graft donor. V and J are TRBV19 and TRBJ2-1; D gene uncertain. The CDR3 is CASSILVSSYNEQFF. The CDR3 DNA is TGTGCCAGTAGTATTCTCGTGAGCTCCTACAATGAGCAGTTCTTC.